A selection of T cell receptor beta chains follows, all from one sample in a study of blood T cell repertoires in COVID-19. TCRdb keeps only in-frame clones here, not all; method: immunoSEQ multiplex PCR. Of around 170,000 clones in the sample, 70% to 90% were seen once. Input material: peripheral blood. The receptors were sampled from a woman in her 30s with acute or convalescent COVID-19. Each CDR3 is given with its conserved first and last residue. Fields, in order: V gene, D gene, J gene, clone size, CDR3 protein, CDR3 DNA. A D gene is named only where the DNA matches it firmly. A row's size may be missing; if present it is once, few, many or a size class.

>TRBV6-5|TRBD1|TRBJ1-1|.
CASSYTGDTEAFF
TGTGCCAGCAGTTACACAGGGGACACTGAAGCTTTCTTT
>TRBV7-8|.|TRBJ2-7|once
CASRLQTGPYEQYF
TGTGCCAGCAGACTTCAGACAGGACCCTACGAGCAGTACTTC
>TRBV30|.|TRBJ2-2|.
CAWSVRLGEELFF
TGTGCCTGGAGTGTGCGACTTGGCGAGGAGCTGTTTTTT
>TRBV7-6|.|TRBJ2-1|.
CASSLATSNEQFF
TGTGCCAGCAGCTTAGCGACTAGCAATGAGCAGTTCTTC
>TRBV5-1|.|TRBJ2-7|.
CASSSGYEQYF
TGCGCCAGCAGCTCGGGTTACGAGCAGTACTTC
>TRBV10-2|TRBD2|TRBJ2-1|.
CASMQAGEQFF
TGCGCCAGCATGCAAGCGGGGGAGCAGTTCTTC
>TRBV20-1|.|TRBJ1-2|.
CSASRGKLGYGYTF
TGCAGTGCTAGTAGAGGGAAACTGGGCTATGGCTACACCTTC
>TRBV6-5|.|TRBJ1-5|.
CASRRTGNQPQHF
TGTGCCAGCAGAAGGACAGGCAATCAGCCCCAGCATTTT
>TRBV5-1|.|TRBJ2-5|.
CASSFSRETQYF
TGCGCCAGCAGCTTTTCTCGAGAGACCCAGTACTTC
>TRBV7-2|TRBD2|TRBJ2-1|.
CASSAGLASNEQFF
TGTGCCAGCAGCGCGGGACTAGCGAGCAATGAGCAGTTCTTC
>TRBV11-2|.|TRBJ2-1|.
CASKQGRGDYNEQFF
TGTGCCAGCAAACAGGGACGAGGGGATTACAATGAGCAGTTCTTC
>TRBV21-1|.|TRBJ1-5|.
CASRREGDNQPQHF
TGTGCCAGTCGAAGGGAGGGGGACAATCAGCCCCAGCATTTT
>TRBV12-3/TRBV12-4|.|TRBJ2-5|.
CASSLSRGETQYF
TGTGCCAGCAGCTTATCCCGCGGAGAGACCCAGTACTTC
>TRBV28|.|TRBJ2-1|.
CASSLTPNEQFF
TGTGCCAGCAGTCTGACTCCCAATGAGCAGTTCTTC
>TRBV14|.|TRBJ2-1|.
CASSQRGFPNEQFF
TGTGCCAGCAGCCAACGCGGGTTCCCTAATGAGCAGTTCTTC
>TRBV28|.|TRBJ1-5|.
CASSWAPSQPQHF
TGTGCCAGCTCGTGGGCTCCAAGTCAGCCCCAGCATTTT
>TRBV4-2|TRBD2|TRBJ2-1|once
CASRYSGSAYNEQFF
TGTGCCAGCAGATACAGCGGGAGTGCTTACAATGAGCAGTTCTTC
>TRBV19|.|TRBJ2-3|.
CASSPLWESDTQYF
TGTGCCAGTAGCCCCCTCTGGGAGTCAGATACGCAGTATTTT
>TRBV7-2|.|TRBJ1-3|once
CASSQNPGSGNTIYF
TGTGCCAGCAGCCAAAACCCGGGTTCCGGAAACACCATATATTTT
>TRBV19|.|TRBJ2-3|.
CATRALPSTDTQYF
TGTGCCACCAGGGCCTTACCTAGCACAGATACGCAGTATTTT
>TRBV29-1|.|TRBJ2-1|.
CSGLTTSTYNEQFF
TGCAGCGGCCTTACCACTAGCACCTACAATGAGCAGTTCTTC
>TRBV6-1|.|TRBJ1-2|.
CASSEAGRTRGDGYTF
TGTGCCAGCAGTGAAGCAGGCCGGACTCGAGGCGATGGCTACACCTTC
>TRBV28|.|TRBJ1-2|.
CASSWVATDGYTF
TGTGCCAGCAGTTGGGTGGCGACAGATGGCTACACCTTC
>TRBV5-1|.|TRBJ1-1|.
CASSQRSPNTEAFF
TGCGCCAGCAGCCAAAGAAGCCCGAACACTGAAGCTTTCTTT
>TRBV6-2/TRBV6-3|TRBD1|TRBJ2-7|.
CASSDTGGGYEQYF
TGTGCCAGCAGTGATACAGGGGGCGGCTACGAGCAGTACTTC
>TRBV6-5|TRBD2|TRBJ2-1|.
CASGGRADEQFF
TGTGCCAGCGGCGGGAGGGCCGATGAGCAGTTCTTC
>TRBV14|.|TRBJ2-7|.
CASSQGFQPGYYEQYF
TGTGCCAGCAGCCAAGGGTTCCAGCCAGGTTACTACGAGCAGTACTTC
>TRBV29-1|TRBD2|TRBJ2-1|.
CSVGTSGGYNEQFF
TGCAGCGTTGGGACTAGCGGGGGATACAATGAGCAGTTCTTC
>TRBV3-1/TRBV3-2|TRBD1|TRBJ2-3|.
CASSFIGTDTDTQYF
TGTGCCAGCAGCTTTATCGGGACAGATACAGATACGCAGTATTTT
>TRBV10-3|.|TRBJ1-4|.
CAISDPVDAGTNEKLFF
TGTGCCATCAGTGACCCCGTCGACGCGGGGACTAATGAAAAACTGTTTTTT